The 12 T cell receptor beta chains listed next were all sequenced from one sample in a study of T cell responses to AZD1222 COVID-19 vaccine. TCRdb keeps only in-frame clones here, not all; method: immunoSEQ multiplex PCR. This repertoire shows tens of thousands of clones, 90% found once; its top ten account for around 6%. The sequencing used peripheral blood, collected on day 0 of AZD1222 vaccination. The receptors were gathered from an adult in good health.

This sequence joins TRBV30 and TRBJ2-7; D is undetermined. Trimming took 3 bases from V and 0 from J, leaving 12 bases between them. Germline V CDR1 and CDR2: GTSNPN, SVGIG (reference sequence). This CDR3 spans 14 amino acids. CDR3 region: CAWSHAPVSYEQYF. CDR3 nucleotide sequence: TGTGCCTGGAGCCATGCACCAGTCTCCTACGAGCAGTACTTC.

The J gene is TRBJ2-7, the V gene TRBV19, with D unresolved. The CDR3 length is 15 residues. Germline lookup yields CDR1 LNHDA and CDR2 SQIVND (reference sequence). The V end lost 6 bases, the J end lost 2 bases, and 17 bases lay between the germline ends. This CDR3 is CASSFQSQGPYEQYF. As DNA, the CDR3 is TGTGCCAGTAGCTTCCAGTCGCAAGGCCCCTACGAGCAGTACTTC. The entire variable domain, with the rest obtained from reference TRBV19 and TRBJ2-7, is as follows: DGGITQSPKYLFRKEGQNVTLSCEQNLNHDAMYWYRQDPGQGLRLIYYSQIVNDFQKGDIAEGYSVSREKKESFPLTVTSAQKNPTAFYLCASSFQSQGPYEQYFGPGTRLTVT.

The J gene is TRBJ1-2, the V gene TRBV6-5, with 8 bases fitting TRBD1. The V segment lost 6 bases and the J segment 9 bases; nucleotides outside the gene matches: 9. CDR1 is MNHEY and CDR2 is SVGAGI in the germline V gene. This CDR3 spans 13 amino acids. CDR3 coding DNA: TGTGCCAGCAGGCGGACAGGGAGGAGTAGCTACACCTTC. It codes for CASRRTGRSSYTF.

The chain recombines TRBV6-5 with TRBJ1-1, with a possible D match to TRBD1 (6 bases). CDR1 is MNHEY, CDR2 SVGAGI, per germline. This CDR3 is 14 amino acids long. V was clipped by 5 bases and J by 3 bases, with 13 bases between them. The CDR3 protein is CASSNRALDTEAFF. The CDR3 nucleotides are TGTGCCAGCAGTAACAGGGCTTTGGACACTGAAGCTTTCTTT.

The genes are TRBV30 and TRBJ1-2, with TRBD1 as a possible D gene (6 bases). CDR3 length: 14 amino acids. Trimming removed 2 bases at V and 8 bases at J, with 18 bases between. CDR1 and CDR2 from the germline V gene are GTSNPN and SVGIG (reference sequence). The CDR3 nucleotides read TGTGCCTGGAGTCCAAGGGGGGCTTCTCACGGCTACACCTTC. This encodes CAWSPRGASHGYTF. The full variable domain, rest sourced from reference TRBV30 and TRBJ1-2, is SQTIHQWPATLVQPVGSPLSLECTVEGTSNPNLYWYRQAAGRGLQLLFYSVGIGQISSEVPQNLSASRPQDRQFILSSKKLLLSDSGFYLCAWSPRGASHGYTFGSGTRLTVV.

The chain joins TRBV6-5 to TRBJ1-5; D remains ambiguous. The CDR3 totals 15 residues. CDR1 is MNHEY and CDR2 is SVGAGI in the germline V gene. The V end lost 0 bases, the J end lost 3 bases, and 9 bases lay between the germline ends. In DNA form, the CDR3 reads TGTGCCAGCAGTTACTCGTTCCGGGACAATCAGCCCCAGCATTTT. Translated: CASSYSFRDNQPQHF.

The V call is TRBV28, the J call TRBJ1-2, with 8 bases aligning to TRBD1. Germline-derived CDR1 and CDR2 are MDHEN and SYDVKM. V was clipped by 6 bases and J by 7 bases; unmatched bases: 10. This CDR3 is 14 amino acids long. The CDR3 loop reads CASSPSGQVIGYTF. In DNA form, the CDR3 reads TGTGCCAGCAGCCCCTCGGGACAGGTAATTGGCTACACCTTC.

The chain joins TRBV4-1 to TRBJ1-1; D is possibly TRBD1 (6 bases). This CDR3 has 14 residues. Trimming removed 4 bases at V and 3 bases at J, with 12 bases between. CDR1 is MGHRA and CDR2 is YSYEKL in the germline V gene. CDR3 region: CASSPRGADTEAFF. DNA for the CDR3: TGCGCCAGCAGCCCAAGGGGGGCGGACACTGAAGCTTTCTTT.

V is TRBV5-5 and J is TRBJ1-2; no clear D. Germline CDR1 SGHKS, CDR2 YYEKEE (reference sequence). CDR3 length: 15 residues. Deletions cut 2 bases from V and 1 base from J, with 12 bases between. CDR3 sequence (DNA): TGTGCCAGCAGCTTTTTTCAGACGGGTAACTATGGCTACACCTTC. This sequence encodes CASSFFQTGNYGYTF.

This chain connects TRBV13 to TRBJ2-7; D gene ambiguous. Germline CDR1 and CDR2: PRHDT and FYEKMQ (reference sequence). This CDR3 is 14 amino acids long. Trimming took 2 bases from V and 0 from J, leaving 8 bases between them. CDR3 residues: CASSLRGNSYEQYF. DNA of the CDR3: TGTGCCAGCAGCTTACGCGGTAACTCCTACGAGCAGTACTTC.

CDR3 sequence reads: CAWRRTSGGLDEQFF. For the CDR3, the DNA is TGTGCCTGGAGAAGGACTAGCGGGGGGCTCGATGAGCAGTTCTTC. The gene calls are TRBV30 and TRBJ2-1; TRBD2 matches at 14 bases. The CDR3 loop spans 15 amino acids. The ends lost 3 bases at V and 8 bases at J; junction bases unmatched: 6. CDR1 is GTSNPN and CDR2 is SVGIG in the germline V gene (reference sequence).

This rearrangement joins TRBV6-2 or TRBV6-3 to TRBJ2-2; D uncertain. CDR1 is MNHEY, CDR2 SVGEGT, per germline. The CDR3 sequence is 13 residues long. Trimming removed 4 bases at V and 9 bases at J, with 12 bases between. The CDR3 DNA sequence: TGTGCCAGCAGTTCCCGGAATAACTGGGAGCTGTTTTTT. It translates to CASSSRNNWELFF.